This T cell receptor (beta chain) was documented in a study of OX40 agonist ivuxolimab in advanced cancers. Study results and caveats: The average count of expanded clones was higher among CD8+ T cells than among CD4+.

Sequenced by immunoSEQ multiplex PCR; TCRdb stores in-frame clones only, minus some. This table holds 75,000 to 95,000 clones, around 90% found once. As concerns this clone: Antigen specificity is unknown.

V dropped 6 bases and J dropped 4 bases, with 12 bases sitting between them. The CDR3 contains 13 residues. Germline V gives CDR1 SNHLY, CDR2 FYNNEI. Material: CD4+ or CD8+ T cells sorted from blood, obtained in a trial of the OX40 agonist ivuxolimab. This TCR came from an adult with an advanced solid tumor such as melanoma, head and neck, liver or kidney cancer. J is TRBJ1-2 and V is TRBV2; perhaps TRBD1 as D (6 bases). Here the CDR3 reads CASSEQGTYGYTF. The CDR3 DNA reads TGTGCCAGCAGCGAACAGGGTACCTATGGCTACACCTTC.